This T cell receptor beta chain emerged from a study of response to subunit inactivated influenza vaccine. General study results and limits: The authors suggested that few new T cells are recruited per seasonal influenza vaccination.

The CDR3 runs 17 residues. With 4 bases removed from V and 4 bases from J, the gap between germline ends came to 22 bases. In TCRdb, the RT-PCR reads were re-called with MiXCR into one record per CDR3 protein. The repertoire has about half a million distinct CDR3 sequences, approximately 11% of them found once; the top ten carry 9.5% to 15%. Points on this clonotype: Its specificity is not known.

The V gene is TRBV12-3 or TRBV12-4, the J gene TRBJ1-2, with a weak D call TRBD1 (5 bases). The sequence was collected from a man aged 45-60 years who received an inactivated influenza vaccine. The sample was PBMCs from blood, taken about 6 weeks after vaccination. CDR3 sequence reads: CASSYQGLTRFPYGYTF. CDR3 nucleotide sequence: TGTGCCAGCAGTTACCAGGGTCTTACCAGATTCCCCTATGGCTACACCTTC.